This TCR beta chain was retrieved from a study of post-analysis software for immune sequencing data. The wider study: Several disease courses (relapsing-remitting, secondary progressive and progressive-relapsing) of multiple sclerosis were included.

TCR beta libraries were prepared from cDNA with unique molecular identifiers. TCRdb re-analysed the PCR reads in MiXCR, keeping a single row per CDR3 protein. The table records about 570,000 distinct CDR3 sequences, 34% of them present only once. On this clonotype itself: Its antigen is unidentified.

The V gene lost 1 base and the J gene lost 8 bases, with 11 bases spanning the gap. This CDR3 spans 14 amino acids. Looked up from germline, CDR1 is MGHRA and CDR2 is YSYEKL. General study results and limits: Those with multiple sclerosis, the patient group, showed significantly lower normalized Chao1 diversity than controls. About five TRBV segments occurring more often in patients than controls included TRBV5-6, TRBV5-1 and TRBV20-1.

V usage is TRBV4-1 and J usage is TRBJ1-4; D ambiguous. The source material was blood. This clonotype was sampled from a girl under 18 with multiple sclerosis. The CDR3 region has the DNA TGCGCCAGCAGCCAAGTCTGGGCGCTAGAAAAACTGTTTTTT. It is translated as CASSQVWALEKLFF.